These 20 T cell receptor beta chains came from one sample sequenced in a study of blood T cell repertoires in COVID-19. The data were produced by immunoSEQ multiplex PCR, yet TCRdb's version contains in-frame clones alone and is incomplete. The table has about 77,000 clones, about 72% seen once. Material for sequencing was peripheral blood. These receptors all stem from a man in his 70s with active or convalescent COVID-19.

The CDR3 nucleotides are TGTGCCAGCAGCTTTTCCACTCCTAGCGGGGGTAGCGATGAGCAGTTCTTC. This gives the protein CASSFSTPSGGSDEQFF. The chain uses TRBV5-5 and TRBJ2-1; the match to TRBD2 covers 10 bases. From germline, CDR1 is SGHKS and CDR2 YYEKEE (reference sequence). This CDR3 is built from 17 residues. V lost 2 bases, J lost 8 bases, and 13 bases stayed unmatched.

The chain recombines TRBV11-1 with TRBJ1-2, with D unresolved. V was clipped by 5 bases and J by 4 bases, with 11 bases between them. Germline V gene sequence: CDR1 SGHAT, CDR2 FQDESV (reference sequence). The CDR3 spans 13 residues. The chain's CDR3 is CASSASGSYGYTF. DNA of the CDR3: TGTGCCAGCAGCGCCTCGGGGAGCTATGGCTACACCTTC.

The chain is built from TRBV11-2 and TRBJ2-5; 10 nucleotides match TRBD2. V lost 7 bases, J lost 5 bases, and 13 bases stayed unmatched. The CDR3 is 16 residues long. The germline V gene has CDR1 SGHAT and CDR2 FQNNGV. The CDR3 sequence: CASTPASGGAGETQYF. The CDR3 nucleotides are TGTGCCAGCACCCCCGCCAGCGGGGGGGCCGGTGAGACCCAGTACTTC.

The table lists this clone with a few counts. The chain uses TRBV7-3 and TRBJ2-5; D might be TRBD1 (5 bases). The CDR3 runs 13 residues. Germline CDR1 is SGHTA and CDR2 is FQGTGA. Trimming shortened V by 0 bases and J by 5 bases, and 7 bases separated the two germline ends. This CDR3 reads CASSLTRVETQYF. DNA of the CDR3: TGTGCCAGCAGCTTAACCAGGGTCGAGACCCAGTACTTC.

CDR3 in DNA: TGTGCCAGCAGCTTAGGGACATACAATGAGCAGTTCTTC. It yields the protein CASSLGTYNEQFF. J is TRBJ2-1 and V is TRBV7-2; a weak D match, TRBD1 (5 bases). CDR3 length: 13 residues. Germline CDR1 reads SGHTA; CDR2 reads FQGNSA. The germline V and J ends were trimmed by 1 base and 4 bases, with 5 bases remaining between them.

In nucleotides, the CDR3 is TGTGCCAGCAGGGATGAGGCGCCAAATGAAAAACTGTTTTTT. The encoded protein is CASRDEAPNEKLFF. The chain carries TRBV7-9 and TRBJ1-4; D unclear. Germline CDR1 SEHNR, CDR2 FQNEAQ (reference sequence). Between the trimmed V and J ends, which lost 6 bases and 5 bases, there was a span of 13 bases. This CDR3 is built from 14 residues.

The gene calls are TRBV2 and TRBJ2-3, with a possible D match to TRBD2 (7 bases). V was shortened by 3 bases and J by 4 bases, with 14 bases between the two germline ends. Per germline, CDR1 SNHLY and CDR2 FYNNEI. The CDR3 runs 15 residues. The CDR3 loop is CASSDRGGGPDTQYF. DNA of the CDR3: TGTGCCAGCAGTGATAGGGGGGGCGGCCCAGATACGCAGTATTTT.

The V call is TRBV9, the J call TRBJ2-7; no clear D. V was cut by 1 base and J by 1 base, with 12 bases left in between. Germline lookup yields CDR1 SGDLS and CDR2 YYNGEE. The CDR3 runs 15 residues. CDR3 DNA sequence: TGTGCCAGCAGCGTATCCAACAGCCCTTCCTACGAGCAGTACTTC. Translating it yields CASSVSNSPSYEQYF.

The CDR3 loop is CASSLVGDRTNYGYTF. DNA for the CDR3: TGTGCCAGCAGCTTGGTGGGGGACAGAACTAACTATGGCTACACCTTC. The chain is built from TRBV5-6 and TRBJ1-2, with 7 bases lining up with TRBD1. The CDR3 has 16 amino acids. J lost 0 bases, V lost 0 bases, and 5 bases had no gene match. Germline CDR1 is SGHDT and CDR2 is YYEEEE.

This chain joins TRBV28 and TRBJ2-1, with 10 positions matching TRBD2. CDR3 length equals 13 residues. The germline V gene encodes CDR1 MDHEN and CDR2 SYDVKM. After removal of 5 bases from V and 9 bases from J, the junction contained 4 bases not matched to a gene. CDR3 nucleotides: TGTGCCAGCAGTAGCGGGGGGGCTCGTGAGCAGTTCTTC. It is translated as CASSSGGAREQFF.

The chain couples TRBV29-1 to TRBJ2-7; 7 bases agree with TRBD1. Germline-derived CDR1 and CDR2 are SQVTM and ANQGSEA. CDR3 length: 13 amino acids. With V trimmed by 6 bases and J by 1 base, 6 bases remained unmatched. The CDR3 DNA reads as TGCAGCGTAAGACAGGGCTTATCCTACGAGCAGTACTTC. Translated, it gives CSVRQGLSYEQYF.

This clone came up a few times. The V gene is TRBV11-2, the J gene TRBJ1-3; no reliable D call. Trimming took off 1 base at V and 4 bases at J, with 8 bases between the two ends. This CDR3 is built from 14 residues. In germline, CDR1 is SGHAT, CDR2 FQNNGV. The CDR3 protein is CASSLGSSGNTIYF. The CDR3 bases are TGTGCCAGCAGCTTAGGTTCCTCCGGAAACACCATATATTTT.

In the case of this clone: An end of the junction does not agree with germline; a read error may underlie this. V usage is TRBV7-7 and J usage is TRBJ2-5; 9 bases map to TRBD2. Per the germline V gene, CDR1 is SSHAT and CDR2 is FNYEAQ (reference sequence). The CDR3 covers 15 residues. CDR3 nucleotide sequence: TGTGCTAGCACCCTCTCGGCGGGGGGGGAAGAGACCCAGTACTTC. This codes for CASTLSAGGEETQYF.

This clone was detected only a few times. J is TRBJ1-1 and V is TRBV29-1; 9 bases line up with TRBD1. Trimming cost V 2 bases and J 5 bases; bases outside gene matches: 6. The CDR3 runs to 14 residues. In germline, CDR1 is SQVTM, CDR2 ANQGSEA. This CDR3 is CSVEPGQGWTEAFF. The CDR3, as DNA: TGCAGCGTTGAACCGGGACAGGGTTGGACTGAAGCTTTCTTT.

The V gene is TRBV29-1, the J gene TRBJ1-6; D might be TRBD1 (6 bases). The CDR3 sequence is 13 residues long. Germline V gives CDR1 SQVTM, CDR2 ANQGSEA. V was pared by 4 bases and J by 6 bases, with 10 bases between. The DNA for the CDR3 is TGCAGCGTTGGGGAACAGGGTAATTCACCCCTCCACTTT. It encodes CSVGEQGNSPLHF. The full variable domain, with the rest looked up from reference TRBV29-1 and TRBJ1-6, is SAVISQKPSRDICQRGTSLTIQCQVDSQVTMMFWYRQQPGQSLTLIATANQGSEATYESGFVIDKFPISRPNLTFSTLTVSNMSPEDSSIYLCSVGEQGNSPLHFGNGTRLTVT.

The chain uses TRBV5-4 and TRBJ1-1, with 7 bases fitting TRBD1. The CDR3 is 15 residues long. V trimming: 3 bases; J trimming: 5 bases; junction bases outside the gene matches: 10. Looked up from germline, CDR1 is SGHNT and CDR2 is YYREEE (reference sequence). CDR3 DNA sequence: TGTGCCAGCAGCTCCCACAGGGGCGCATTGACTGAAGCTTTCTTT. Encoded protein: CASSSHRGALTEAFF. Based on the CDR3 plus reference TRBV5-4 and TRBJ1-1, the full variable domain is ETGVTQSPTHLIKTRGQQVTLRCSSQSGHNTVSWYQQALGQGPQFIFQYYREEENGRGNFPPRFSGLQFPNYSSELNVNALELDDSALYLCASSSHRGALTEAFFGQGTRLTVV.

This clone has just a few counts. This sequence joins TRBV7-8 and TRBJ2-1; the match to TRBD2 covers 10 bases. Germline CDR1 and CDR2: SGHVS and FQNEAQ. Trimming cost V 4 bases and J 3 bases; bases outside gene matches: 15. CDR3 length equals 19 residues. The CDR3 region has the DNA TGTGCCAGCAGCTGGCTTTCCATCGGACTAGCGGCTATCTACAATGAGCAGTTCTTC. Its translation is CASSWLSIGLAAIYNEQFF. The full variable domain, in which reference TRBV7-8 and TRBJ2-1 provide the parts outside the CDR3, is GAGVSQSPRYKVAKRGQDVALRCDPISGHVSLFWYQQALGQGPEFLTYFQNEAQLDKSGLPSDRFFAERPEGSVSTLKIQRTQQEDSAVYLCASSWLSIGLAAIYNEQFFGPGTRLTVL.

The CDR3 reads CASSGTIHRAQQFF. CDR3 sequence (DNA): TGTGCCAGTAGTGGAACAATTCACAGAGCCCAGCAGTTCTTC. V gene TRBV19 combines with J gene TRBJ2-1; D is unclear. Trimming removed 5 bases at V and 11 bases at J, with 19 bases between. CDR1 is LNHDA, CDR2 SQIVND, per germline (reference sequence). CDR3 length: 14 amino acids.

The chain uses TRBV12-3 or TRBV12-4 and TRBJ1-1, with D possibly matching TRBD1 (5 bases). The CDR3 totals 13 residues. With 7 bases removed from V and 6 bases from J, the gap between germline ends came to 15 bases. The CDR3 here is CASTPGGIAEAFF. The CDR3 nucleotides are TGTGCCAGCACCCCCGGGGGGATCGCTGAAGCTTTCTTT.

By sample fraction, this clone is medium-sized. The rearrangement links TRBV10-1 to TRBJ1-5, with 7 bases fitting TRBD1. CDR1 and CDR2 from the germline V gene are WNHNN and SYGVQD (reference sequence). The CDR3 has 15 residues. Trimming removed 2 bases from V and 0 bases from J; junction bases left unmatched: 1. This CDR3 is CASSEGTVSNQPQHF. The DNA for the CDR3 is TGCGCCAGCAGTGAGGGGACAGTTAGCAATCAGCCCCAGCATTTT.